What follows is one TCR beta chain and its context. This clone's antigen is unknown. Base-call qualities are not available, and no considerably larger clone is one nucleotide away. The data are from a study of PD-L1 blockade in urothelial cancer (TCRdb year 2017). About the investigation overall: Every patient began therapy around 2014 and was given atezolizumab 1,200 mg intravenously every 3 weeks. About 90% of the roughly 29 patients were males with bladder-origin urothelial cancer, and about 65% of the roughly 30 reported a prior smoking history. An ECOG performance status of 0 or 1 was recorded for the patients, and 0 to 3 prior chemotherapy regimens had been received by the patients. Blood samples were analyzed 3 weeks after the start of treatment (second dose) and 6 weeks after the start of treatment. A median of about 140,000 T cells and some 82,000 unique TCRs was obtained from blood samples, and a median clonality of 0.080 was observed. The study, an exploratory multi-omic analysis, examined somatic, immune and clinical correlates of response to PD-L1 blockade with atezolizumab in urothelial cancer. Pretreatment tumor samples, along with matched peripheral blood serially collected before and after atezolizumab treatment, were subjected to TCR sequencing. Progression-free survival longer than 6 months counted as durable clinical benefit, and TCR features were additionally tested against both progression-free and overall survival. In the same patients, pretreatment tumors underwent whole exome sequencing and RNA sequencing in addition to TCR sequencing. Roughly 9 patients reached durable clinical benefit, while 20 patients did not. Around 30 patients had pretreatment blood TCR-seq, some 24 had at least one posttreatment blood collection, and some 24 had tumor TCR-seq. Summary of the overall study and its limitations: Patients with durable benefit showed greater expansion of tumor-associated TCR clones in peripheral blood 3 weeks after starting treatment (n ≈ 22, p = 0.022). Because the sample size was small (n = 29) and many of the analyses were exploratory, the results are meant to be hypothesis-generating. A pretreatment peripheral blood TCR clonality below the median was linked to improved progression-free and overall survival.

CDR1 and CDR2 are read off the germline V gene as SGHTA and FQGNSA. V loses 0 bases at its end and J loses 7 bases; junction bases beyond the gene matches: 3. The CDR3 covers 15 residues, taking in both the cysteine and the phenylalanine. Only the CDR3 region is kept as DNA, spanning 45 bases read in frame from base 1. Per the publication, the time point label means: pretreatment peripheral blood. The cohort comprised fewer than 35 patients with locally advanced or metastatic urothelial carcinoma treated at Memorial Sloan Kettering on a trial protocol. Peripheral blood mononuclear cells were collected from each patient pretreatment and during treatment, giving between 1 and 8 total time points per patient. The Qiagen DNeasy Blood extraction kit was used to purify genomic DNA from total PBMCs and tumor samples. PBMCs were collected pretreatment and during treatment, and were isolated and stored as previously described.

To estimate absolute template abundance from read counts, synthetic TCR analog templates were spiked into each PCR. Using the immunoSEQ assay, TCRbeta CDR3 regions were amplified from genomic DNA with bias-controlled V and J gene primers. Rearranged TCRbeta segments were sequenced at approximately 20X coverage. The authors' analysis ran thus. Sequencing errors were corrected by clustering, and CDR3s were annotated against IMGT so that V, D and J genes could be assigned. Only productive TCRbeta rearrangements were used in downstream analyses, excluding out-of-frame or stop-codon sequences. To compute clonality, Shannon entropy was normalized by the log of the number of unique productive sequences and then subtracted from one. Clones differing between time points or between blood and tumor were identified by Fisher's exact test with Benjamini-Hochberg correction at adjusted p below 0.01. TCRdb took over this immuneACCESS table, retaining in-frame rearrangements with V and J assigned. Such tables are incomplete; in checked studies, under half of the missing clones stem from an unresolved V gene, and the remainder is unexplained. V and J calls and clone size are given by that table; D and trimming were obtained from the DNA. This sample gives some 90,000 clones in total; 89% of them show up just once. The leading ten clones occupy 0.97% of the sample.

The TCR originated in a woman over 75 with urothelial cancer. The sample consisted of PBMCs, taken around atezolizumab (anti-PD-L1) treatment. Recombination joined TRBV7-2 with TRBJ2-1; TRBD2 agrees with 10 junctional bases. The CDR3 region: CASSLAASGGNEQFF. The DNA reads as follows: TGTGCCAGCAGCTTAGCGGCTAGCGGGGGAAATGAGCAGTTCTTC.